One sample yielded the 5 T cell receptor beta chains listed below, sequenced in a study of T cells in Graves' hyperthyroidism and ophthalmopathy. Amplification of TCR beta CDR3 regions was performed using RNA transcripts as template. First-round RT-PCR with HTBI primers amplified the TCR CDR3 region. One entry per CDR3 protein results from TCRdb running MiXCR on the multiplex PCR reads. The sample contains about 640,000 distinct CDR3 sequences, roughly 15% of which appear only once. Sample: blood. These receptors were collected from a woman in her forties or fifties with Graves' ophthalmopathy.

This clonotype was counted many times. The chain is built from TRBV12-3 or TRBV12-4 and TRBJ2-1; 7 bases are a match to TRBD1. J was trimmed by 4 bases and V by 4 bases; bases with no gene match: 10. The CDR3 length is 16 residues. The CDR3 nucleotides are TGTGCCAGCAGTTCCTTTAGGGGGCGAGCGTACAATGAGCAGTTCTTC. This gives the protein CASSSFRGRAYNEQFF.

This clonotype showed up many times. The chain couples TRBV12-3 or TRBV12-4 to TRBJ1-1; tentatively, D is TRBD1 (6 bases). V was pared by 6 bases and J by 0 bases, with 14 bases between. The CDR3 sequence is 15 residues long. CDR3 in amino acids: CASSRAGQLNTEAFF. DNA for the CDR3: TGTGCCAGCAGCCGCGCCGGACAGCTGAACACTGAAGCTTTCTTT.

The chain uses TRBV11-2 and TRBJ1-1, with no clear D. Germline CDR1 SGHAT, CDR2 FQNNGV. V lost 2 bases and J 4 bases, leaving 11 bases between the germline ends. The CDR3 is 14 residues long. The CDR3 bases are TGTGCCAGCAGCTTACTCGGGGAGAGCACTGAAGCTTTCTTT. Its translation: CASSLLGESTEAFF.

In this sample, this clonotype turned up many times. The rearrangement joins TRBV6-2 or TRBV6-3 to TRBJ2-5; D unresolved. V lost 4 bases to trimming and J lost 5 bases, with 11 bases between them. Germline loops: CDR1 MNHEY, CDR2 SVGEGT. This CDR3 comprises 13 residues. The CDR3 DNA reads TGTGCCAGCAGTTTGCTCGGTCTTGAGACCCAGTACTTC. It yields the protein CASSLLGLETQYF.

The rearrangement joins TRBV10-2 to TRBJ2-7, with D possibly matching TRBD2 (6 bases). Looked up from germline, CDR1 is WSHSY and CDR2 is SAAADI. The V gene lost 6 bases and the J gene lost 3 bases, with 12 bases spanning the gap. The CDR3 covers 13 residues. CDR3 loop: CASRLATFYEQYF. The CDR3 bases are TGCGCCAGCAGGCTAGCGACCTTCTACGAGCAGTACTTC.